This T cell receptor (beta chain) was found in a study of cytomegalovirus exposure and HLA in healthy donors. Details on this clone: One end of the junction fails to match germline, which may point to a read error.

CDR3 size: 18 residues. Germline CDR1 is MGHRA and CDR2 is YSYEKL. Both 60 Vbeta primers and 13 Jbeta primers went into the PCR. Assay used: immunoSEQ multiplex PCR; TCRdb lists only in-frame clones, some missing. Of some 160,000 clones listed, around four fifths are singletons. The TCR was taken from a male donor in good health and CMV-seronegative. The sample consisted of PBMCs. The V gene is TRBV4-1, the J gene TRBJ1-4, with D uncertain. The CDR3 coding sequence is TGCGCAAGCAAGGACCCCGTGGGCCGGAGGATGATAAATGAAAAACTGTTTTTT. Protein: CASKDPVGRRMINEKLFF.